The sequence of this T cell receptor (beta chain) was determined in a study of cytomegalovirus exposure and HLA in healthy donors. About the research overall: Membership in the Caucasian-associated ancestry cluster was found for 75% to 90% of about 430 genotyped donors.

The PCR was carried out with 60 Vbeta primers and 13 Jbeta primers. As originally analysed: Later reanalysis found about 78 million unique TCR beta chains, about 10 million of them shared. Generated by immunoSEQ multiplex PCR, the TCRdb table keeps only in-frame clones and is missing some. Clonal size and the V and J genes are those of that table, whereas D and trimming came from the DNA. In the table there are some 180,000 clones, more than 65% of which are singletons. The CDR3 extends over 17 amino acids. Germline lookup yields CDR1 SGHNT and CDR2 YYREEE (reference sequence). V lost 5 bases to trimming and J lost 2 bases; unmatched junction nucleotides: 9.

The sample consisted of PBMCs. The V call is TRBV5-4, the J call TRBJ2-3; 12 bases are a match to TRBD2. This TCR was sampled from a girl aged 2 to 10 in good health and CMV-seropositive. CDR3 bases: TGTGCCAGCAGGTTGAGAGCTAGCGGGGGGGCCACAGATACGCAGTATTTT. It codes for CASRLRASGGATDTQYF. The full variable domain, its missing parts supplied by reference TRBV5-4 and TRBJ2-3, is ETGVTQSPTHLIKTRGQQVTLRCSSQSGHNTVSWYQQALGQGPQFIFQYYREEENGRGNFPPRFSGLQFPNYSSELNVNALELDDSALYLCASRLRASGGATDTQYFGPGTRLTVL.